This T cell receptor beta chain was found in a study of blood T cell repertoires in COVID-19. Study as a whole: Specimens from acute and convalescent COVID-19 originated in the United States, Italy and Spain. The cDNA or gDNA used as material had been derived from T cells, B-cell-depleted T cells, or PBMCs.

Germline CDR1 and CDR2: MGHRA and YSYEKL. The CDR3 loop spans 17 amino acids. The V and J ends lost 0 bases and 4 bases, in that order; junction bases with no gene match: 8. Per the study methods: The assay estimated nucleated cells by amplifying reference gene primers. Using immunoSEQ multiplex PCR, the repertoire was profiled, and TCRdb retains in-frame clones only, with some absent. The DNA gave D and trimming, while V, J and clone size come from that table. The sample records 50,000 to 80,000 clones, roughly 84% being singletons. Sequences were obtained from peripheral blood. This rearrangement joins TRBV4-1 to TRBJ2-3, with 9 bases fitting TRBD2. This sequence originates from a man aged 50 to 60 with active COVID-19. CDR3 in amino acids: CASSQETSGRTADTQYF. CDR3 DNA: TGCGCCAGCAGCCAAGAAACAAGCGGGAGGACGGCAGATACGCAGTATTTT.